Detailed here is one TCR beta chain. Its antigen is currently unknown. TCRbeta library preparation incorporated unique molecular identifiers. MiXCR, applied by TCRdb to the PCR reads, yields one record per CDR3 protein. The sample lists more than 90,000 distinct CDR3 sequences; over 9% were seen once. The source of the sample is a study of T-cell reconstitution after alpha-beta-depleted transplantation in children. The CDR3 covers 13 residues. V was cut by 6 bases and J by 7 bases, with 15 bases left in between. Germline lookup yields CDR1 MDHEN and CDR2 SYDVKM. Study findings and constraints: Several hundred rapidly expanded clones from non-depleted graft cells reportedly supplied alpha-beta T cells about two months post-transplant. Day-60 TCRbeta diversity that was high in some patients was derived from surviving recipient T cells and thymic progenitors. At the one-year point after transplant, T-cell counts and TCRbeta diversity were found to come mostly from T cells that had been newly produced.

The material was PBMCs, obtained before TCRalphabeta/CD19-depleted stem cell transplant. The chain links TRBV28 to TRBJ2-5, with a possible D match to TRBD1 (6 bases). The receptor comes from a boy younger than 10 with acute lymphoblastic leukemia, due to receive a stem cell transplant. The CDR3 loop reads CASRKARGGTQYF. The CDR3 bases are TGTGCCAGCAGGAAAGCCAGGGGCGGGACCCAGTACTTC.